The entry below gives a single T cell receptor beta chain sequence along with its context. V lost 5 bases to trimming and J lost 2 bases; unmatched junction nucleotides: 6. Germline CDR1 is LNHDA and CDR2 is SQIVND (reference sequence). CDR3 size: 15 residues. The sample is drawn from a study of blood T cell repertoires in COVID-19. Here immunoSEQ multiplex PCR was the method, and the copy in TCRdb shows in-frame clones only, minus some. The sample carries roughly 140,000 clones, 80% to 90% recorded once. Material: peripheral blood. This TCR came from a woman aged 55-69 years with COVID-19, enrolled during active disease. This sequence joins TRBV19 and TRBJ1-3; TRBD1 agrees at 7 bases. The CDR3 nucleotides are TGTGCCAGTAGTCCTCCGGGACAGACTGGAAACACCATATATTTT. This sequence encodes CASSPPGQTGNTIYF.